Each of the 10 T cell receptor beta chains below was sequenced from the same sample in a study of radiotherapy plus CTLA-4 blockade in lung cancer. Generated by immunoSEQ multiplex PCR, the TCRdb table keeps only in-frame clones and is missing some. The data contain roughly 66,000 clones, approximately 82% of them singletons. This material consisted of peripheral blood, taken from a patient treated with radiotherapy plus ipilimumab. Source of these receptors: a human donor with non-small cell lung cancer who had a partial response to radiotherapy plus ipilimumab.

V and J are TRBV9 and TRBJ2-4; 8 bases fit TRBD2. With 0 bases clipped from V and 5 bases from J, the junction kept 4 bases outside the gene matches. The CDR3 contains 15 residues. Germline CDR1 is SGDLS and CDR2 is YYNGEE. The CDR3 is CASSVEGTRENIQYF. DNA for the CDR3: TGTGCCAGCAGCGTAGAGGGGACTAGGGAAAACATTCAGTACTTC.

The CDR3 spells CASSSEGTGNNSPLHF. CDR3 DNA: TGTGCCAGCAGTTCAGAGGGGACAGGGAACAATTCACCCCTCCACTTT. The chain combines TRBV27 with TRBJ1-6; 9 positions agree with TRBD1. Germline CDR1 reads MNHEY; CDR2 reads SMNVEV (reference sequence). This CDR3 has 16 amino acids. The V gene end was trimmed by 4 bases and the J gene end by 7 bases; junction bases not matched to a gene: 8.

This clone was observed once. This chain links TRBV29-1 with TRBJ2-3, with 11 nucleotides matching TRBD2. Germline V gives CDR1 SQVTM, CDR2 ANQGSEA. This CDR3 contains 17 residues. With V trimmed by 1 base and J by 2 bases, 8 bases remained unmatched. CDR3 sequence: CSVEGGRTSGFTDTQYF. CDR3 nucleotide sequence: TGCAGCGTTGAAGGGGGTCGGACTAGCGGGTTCACAGATACGCAGTATTTT.

The CDR3 sequence is CASSFLRPGGVHTEAFF. The CDR3 coding sequence is TGTGCCAGCAGTTTCTTGCGGCCAGGGGGCGTCCACACTGAAGCTTTCTTT. The rearrangement uses TRBV28 and TRBJ1-1; 8 bases fit TRBD1. The CDR3 extends over 17 amino acids. V shed 3 bases and J 3 bases; nucleotides not matched to a gene: 12. Per the germline V gene, CDR1 is MDHEN and CDR2 is SYDVKM.

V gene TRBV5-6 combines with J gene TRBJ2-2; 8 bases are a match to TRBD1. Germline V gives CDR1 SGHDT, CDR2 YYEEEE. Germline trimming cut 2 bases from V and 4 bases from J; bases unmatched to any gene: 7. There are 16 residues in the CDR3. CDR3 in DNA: TGTGCCAGCAGCTTTAGGACAGGGTGGACCACCGGGGAGCTGTTTTTT. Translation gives CASSFRTGWTTGELFF.

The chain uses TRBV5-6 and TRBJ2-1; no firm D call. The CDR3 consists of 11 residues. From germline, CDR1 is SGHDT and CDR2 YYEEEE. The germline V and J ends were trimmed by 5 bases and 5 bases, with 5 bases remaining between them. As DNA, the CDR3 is TGTGCCAGCAGTCTTGACAATGAGCAGTTCTTC. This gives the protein CASSLDNEQFF.

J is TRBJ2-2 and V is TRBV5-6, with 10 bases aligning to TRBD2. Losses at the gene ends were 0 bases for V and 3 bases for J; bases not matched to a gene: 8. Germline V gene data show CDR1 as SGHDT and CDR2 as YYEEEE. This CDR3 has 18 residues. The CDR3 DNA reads TGTGCCAGCAGCTTGGCCGGTAGCGGGAGGCTATACACCGGGGAGCTGTTTTTT. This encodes CASSLAGSGRLYTGELFF. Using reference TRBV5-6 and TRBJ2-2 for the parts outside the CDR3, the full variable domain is DAGVTQSPTHLIKTRGQQVTLRCSPKSGHDTVSWYQQALGQGPQFIFQYYEEEERQRGNFPDRFSGHQFPNYSSELNVNALLLGDSALYLCASSLAGSGRLYTGELFFGEGSRLTVL.

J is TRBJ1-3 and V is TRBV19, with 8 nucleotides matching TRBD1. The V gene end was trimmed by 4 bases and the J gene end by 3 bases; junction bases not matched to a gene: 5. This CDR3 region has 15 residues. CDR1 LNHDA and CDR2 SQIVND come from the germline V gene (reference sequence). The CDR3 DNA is TGTGCCAGTAGTACCGGACAGGGCGTTGGAAACACCATATATTTT. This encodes CASSTGQGVGNTIYF.

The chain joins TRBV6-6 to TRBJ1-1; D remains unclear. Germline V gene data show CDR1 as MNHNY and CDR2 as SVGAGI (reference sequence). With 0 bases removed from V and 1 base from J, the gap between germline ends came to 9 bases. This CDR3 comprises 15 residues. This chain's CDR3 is CASSYSPGENTEAFF. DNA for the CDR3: TGTGCCAGCAGTTACTCCCCGGGAGAGAACACTGAAGCTTTCTTT.

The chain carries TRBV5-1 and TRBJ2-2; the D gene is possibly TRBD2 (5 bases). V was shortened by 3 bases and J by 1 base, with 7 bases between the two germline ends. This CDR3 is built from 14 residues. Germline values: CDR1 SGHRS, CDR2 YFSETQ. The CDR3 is CASSSGKNTGELFF. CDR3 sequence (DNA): TGCGCCAGCAGCTCGGGGAAGAACACCGGGGAGCTGTTTTTT.